The rows below give T cell receptor beta chains drawn from one sample of a study of CD8 T cells in ankylosing spondylitis. TCRdb reprocessed the 5' RACE reads via MiXCR and lists one record per CDR3 protein. The data hold more than 25,000 distinct CDR3 sequences, with 13% to 15% observed a single time. The sequenced sample was blood. The receptors were gathered from a male donor with ankylosing spondylitis or in good health (not recorded which). CDR3s include the opening cysteine and the closing phenylalanine or tryptophan. D genes are given only for firm matches. Size is omitted from some rows. Given values are once, few, many or a class for expanded clones.

J gene	D gene	V gene	clone size	CDR3 DNA	CDR3 protein
TRBJ2-4	TRBD1	TRBV5-4	few	TGTGCCAGCAGCACCCCCAGGGGGAAGGGAAACATTCAGTACTTC	CASSTPRGKGNIQYF
TRBJ1-1	TRBD1	TRBV29-1	few	TGCAGCGGATACAGGGGCATGAACACTGAAGCTTTCTTT	CSGYRGMNTEAFF
TRBJ2-2	TRBD1	TRBV12-3/TRBV12-4	few	TGTGCCAGCAGGGGGACAGGGGTGACCGGGGAGCTGTTTTTT	CASRGTGVTGELFF
TRBJ1-1	.	TRBV4-3	.	TGCGCCAGCAGCCAAGACGGGGACGGATACACTGAAGCTTTCTTT	CASSQDGDGYTEAFF
TRBJ2-7	TRBD2	TRBV29-1	.	TGCAGCGTTGAAGTATCGGGACTAGCGGGAGAAAACGAGCAGTACTTC	CSVEVSGLAGENEQYF
TRBJ2-3	.	TRBV29-1	few	TGCAGCGTTGAGGCCAGGGGCACAGATACGCAGTATTTT	CSVEARGTDTQYF
TRBJ2-4	.	TRBV5-6	few	TGTGCCAGCAGCCCGACGAAGGGGGAAAACATTCAGTACTTC	CASSPTKGENIQYF
TRBJ2-5	.	TRBV11-2	few	TGTGCCAGCAGAAACAGGTTAATGGGGTCAGAGACCCAGTACTTC	CASRNRLMGSETQYF
TRBJ2-3	TRBD2	TRBV29-1	.	TGCAGCGTGGGAGGGTTTGATTCGACAGATACGCAGTATTTT	CSVGGFDSTDTQYF
TRBJ1-1	TRBD1	TRBV29-1	few	TGCAGCGTTGGGACAGGGGGGGACACTGAAGCTTTCTTT	CSVGTGGDTEAFF
TRBJ1-2	.	TRBV28	.	TGTGCCAGCAAGGGAGCTAACTATGGCTACACCTTC	CASKGANYGYTF
TRBJ2-1	TRBD1	TRBV10-3	.	TGTGCCATCACCCTGGACAGGGATAGGAATGAGCAGTTCTTC	CAITLDRDRNEQFF
TRBJ2-1	TRBD2	TRBV11-2	.	TGTGCCAGCAGCTTAACCGGGACTACCAACAATGAGCAGTTCTTC	CASSLTGTTNNEQFF
TRBJ2-5	TRBD2	TRBV19	.	TGTGCCAGTAGTCCCGGACTAGCGGGAGTGATATGGGGGCAAGAGACCCAGTACTTC	CASSPGLAGVIWGQETQYF
TRBJ2-7	.	TRBV12-3/TRBV12-4	.	TGTGCCAGCTCCCACGGGCCCTACGAGCAGTACTTC	CASSHGPYEQYF
TRBJ1-4	.	TRBV28	.	TGTGCCAGCGGGATCTTCTGGGAGGAAAAACTGTTTTTT	CASGIFWEEKLFF
TRBJ2-1	.	TRBV29-1	.	TGCAGCGTTGAAGTCCTAGCTAATGAGCAGTTCTTC	CSVEVLANEQFF
TRBJ2-1	TRBD2	TRBV5-1	.	TGCGCCAGCAGCCCGACTAGCAACCCCTACAATGAGCAGTTCTTC	CASSPTSNPYNEQFF
TRBJ2-1	TRBD2	TRBV4-3	.	TGCGCCAGCAGTAGCGGGAGAACCCTCAATGAGCAGTTCTTC	CASSSGRTLNEQFF
TRBJ2-4	TRBD1	TRBV3-1	few	TGTGCCAGCAGCCAAAATGGACAGGGGGCAACCAAAAACATTCAGTACTTC	CASSQNGQGATKNIQYF
TRBJ2-5	.	TRBV20-1	few	TGCAGTGCTATGCGCCTTGAAGAGACCCAGTACTTC	CSAMRLEETQYF
TRBJ2-2	.	TRBV13	large	TGTGCCAGCAGCTTAGGAGCGGGTGACACCGGGGAGCTGTTTTTT	CASSLGAGDTGELFF
TRBJ1-5	.	TRBV6-6	.	TGTGCCAGCAGTTACGCGGCCAATCAGCCCCATCATTTT	CASSYAANQPHHF